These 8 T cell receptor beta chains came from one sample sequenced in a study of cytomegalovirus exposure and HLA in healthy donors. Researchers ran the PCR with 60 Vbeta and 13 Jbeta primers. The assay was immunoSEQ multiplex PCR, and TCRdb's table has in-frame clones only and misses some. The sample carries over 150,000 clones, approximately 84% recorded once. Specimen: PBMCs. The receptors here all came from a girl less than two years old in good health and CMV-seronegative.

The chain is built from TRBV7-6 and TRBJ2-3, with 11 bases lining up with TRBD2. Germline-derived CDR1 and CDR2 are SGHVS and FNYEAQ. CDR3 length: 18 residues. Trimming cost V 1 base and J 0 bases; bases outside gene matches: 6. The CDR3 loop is CASSLELAGGHSTDTQYF. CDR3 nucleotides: TGTGCCAGCAGCTTAGAGCTAGCGGGGGGCCATAGCACAGATACGCAGTATTTT. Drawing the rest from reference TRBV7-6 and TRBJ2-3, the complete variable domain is GAGVSQSPRYKVTKRGQDVALRCDPISGHVSLYWYRQALGQGPEFLTYFNYEAQQDKSGLPNDRFSAERPEGSISTLTIQRTEQRDSAMYRCASSLELAGGHSTDTQYFGPGTRLTVL.

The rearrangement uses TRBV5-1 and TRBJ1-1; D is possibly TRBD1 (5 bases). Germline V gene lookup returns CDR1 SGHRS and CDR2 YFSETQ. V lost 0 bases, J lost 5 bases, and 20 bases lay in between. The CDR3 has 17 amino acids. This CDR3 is CASSLDYRWAGSTEAFF. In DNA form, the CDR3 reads TGCGCCAGCAGCTTGGACTATAGGTGGGCAGGGTCGACTGAAGCTTTCTTT.

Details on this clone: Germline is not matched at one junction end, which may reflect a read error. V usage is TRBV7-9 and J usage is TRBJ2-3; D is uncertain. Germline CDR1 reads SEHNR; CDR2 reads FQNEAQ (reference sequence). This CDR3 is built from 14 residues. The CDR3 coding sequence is TGTTCCAGCAGCCTCTCCCGGAGCACAGATACGCAGTATTTT. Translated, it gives CSSSLSRSTDTQYF. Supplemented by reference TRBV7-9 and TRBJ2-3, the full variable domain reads DTGVSQNPRHKITKRGQNVTFRCDPISEHNRLYWYRQTLGQGPEFLTYFQNEAQLEKSRLLSDRFSAERPKGSFSTLEIQRTEQGDSAMYLCSSSLSRSTDTQYFGPGTRLTVL.

The CDR3, as DNA: TGTGCCAGCAGCAAAGATTCGGGACAGGGCAATGAGCAGTTCTTC. Its protein is CASSKDSGQGNEQFF. This chain joins TRBV21-1 and TRBJ2-1; TRBD1, the table's D call, was not compared with the DNA. TRBV21-1 is labeled a pseudogene. The CDR3 loop spans 15 amino acids.

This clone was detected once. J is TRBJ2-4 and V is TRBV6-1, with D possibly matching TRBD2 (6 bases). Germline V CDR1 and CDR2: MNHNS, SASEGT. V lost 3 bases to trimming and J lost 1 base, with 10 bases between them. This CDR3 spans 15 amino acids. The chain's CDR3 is CASSEGGVAKNIQYF. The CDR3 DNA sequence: TGTGCCAGCAGTGAGGGGGGTGTTGCCAAAAACATTCAGTACTTC.

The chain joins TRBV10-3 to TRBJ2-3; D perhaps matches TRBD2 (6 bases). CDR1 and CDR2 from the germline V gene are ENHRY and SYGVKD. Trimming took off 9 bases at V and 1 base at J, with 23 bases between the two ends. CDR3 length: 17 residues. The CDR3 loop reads CAISAGSPAAGTDTQYF. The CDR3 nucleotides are TGTGCCATTTCGGCGGGATCCCCGGCTGCAGGCACAGATACGCAGTATTTT.

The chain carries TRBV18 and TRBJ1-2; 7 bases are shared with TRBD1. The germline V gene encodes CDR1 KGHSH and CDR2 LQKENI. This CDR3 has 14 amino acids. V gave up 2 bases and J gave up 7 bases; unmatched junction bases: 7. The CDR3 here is CASSPSDRESGYTF. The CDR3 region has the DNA TGTGCCAGCTCACCATCCGACAGGGAGTCTGGCTACACCTTC.

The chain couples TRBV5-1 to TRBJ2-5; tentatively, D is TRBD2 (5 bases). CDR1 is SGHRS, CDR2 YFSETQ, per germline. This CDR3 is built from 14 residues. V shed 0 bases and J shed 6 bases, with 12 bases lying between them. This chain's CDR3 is CASSLEGSTKTQYF. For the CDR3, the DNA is TGCGCCAGCAGCTTGGAAGGGAGTACGAAGACCCAGTACTTC.